What follows describes a single T cell receptor beta chain. Measured with immunoSEQ multiplex PCR; TCRdb has only the in-frame clones, and not every one. Of 30,000 to 45,000 clones in the sample, over 80% were seen once. The entry originates in a study of OX40 agonist ivuxolimab in advanced cancers. Looking at the study overall: Previous treatment with anti-PD-1, anti-PD-L1 or anti-CTLA-4 therapy was allowed; 40% had received some. Partial responses were achieved by three patients, of whom one had hepatocellular carcinoma and two had cutaneous melanoma.

The TCR comes from an adult with an advanced solid tumor such as melanoma, head and neck, liver or kidney cancer. Sample: CD4+ or CD8+ T cells sorted from blood, taken in a trial of the OX40 agonist ivuxolimab.

CDR3 region: CASTSRRDNSPLHF. In nucleotides, the CDR3 is TGTGCCAGCACCAGCAGGAGGGACAATTCACCCCTCCACTTT. V usage is TRBV9 and J usage is TRBJ1-6; maybe TRBD1 (5 bases). CDR1 SGDLS and CDR2 YYNGEE come from the germline V gene. The CDR3 is made up of 14 amino acids. V was clipped by 6 bases and J by 7 bases, with 14 bases between them.